A selection of T cell receptor beta chains follows, all from one sample in a study of cytomegalovirus exposure and HLA in healthy donors. This table comes from immunoSEQ multiplex PCR, and its TCRdb copy is limited to in-frame clones, with some not included. The sample holds around 200,000 clones, roughly three quarters seen once. The sequencing sample was made of PBMCs. The receptors stem from a woman aged 18-35 years in good health and CMV-seronegative. CDR3s leave out the opening cysteine and the closing phenylalanine or tryptophan. The order of the fields is J gene, V gene, CDR3 protein.

TRBJ1-5	TRBV4-1	ASSQDRGLNQPQH
TRBJ2-5	TRBV6-1	ASSATPDLRRVETQY
TRBJ1-6	TRBV30	AWSASEGHNSPLH
TRBJ1-4	TRBV10-3	AISAGQPNEKLF
TRBJ2-3	TRBV29-1	SVGQGVTDTQY
TRBJ1-4	TRBV28	ASSLPRQGARNEKLF
TRBJ1-2	TRBV29-1	SGVAGNYGYT
TRBJ2-7	TRBV4-1	ASSQTSTSYEQY
TRBJ1-1	TRBV15	ATSRGEGKRNTEAF
TRBJ2-7	TRBV7-9	ASSRLAVISYEQY